This T cell receptor beta chain was retrieved from a study of T-cell reconstitution after alpha-beta-depleted transplantation in children. Preparation of the TCRbeta library involved a method that used unique molecular identifiers. TCRdb reprocessed the PCR reads with MiXCR, giving one entry per CDR3 protein. The data hold about 130,000 distinct CDR3 sequences, with around a tenth observed a single time. Study findings and constraints: After transplant, high TCRbeta diversity at day 60 in some patients arose from surviving recipient T cells and thymic progenitors. The origin of alpha-beta T cells about two months after transplant was reportedly several hundred expanded graft clones. Newly produced T cells mostly provided counts and TCRbeta diversity after one year, as hyperexpanded clones declined.

The germline CDR1 and CDR2 sequences are SGDLS and YYNGEE. The CDR3 is made up of 13 amino acids. V lost 3 bases and J lost 9, with 13 bases in between. Notes on this clonotype: Its antigen is still unknown.

V and J are TRBV9 and TRBJ2-1, with D possibly matching TRBD2 (5 bases). This receptor was identified in a girl under three years old who had a stem cell transplant for combined immunodeficiency, so the T cells may come from the graft donor. The sample consisted of PBMCs, mostly from graft donor cells, taken 180 days after TCRalphabeta/CD19-depleted stem cell transplant. Here the CDR3 reads CASSEIGSTEQFF. CDR3 in DNA: TGTGCCAGCAGCGAAATTGGGAGCACTGAGCAGTTCTTC. Using reference TRBV9 and TRBJ2-1 for the parts outside the CDR3, the full variable domain is DSGVTQTPKHLITATGQRVTLRCSPRSGDLSVYWYQQSLDQGLQFLIQYYNGEERAKGNILERFSAQQFPDLHSELNLSSLELGDSALYFCASSEIGSTEQFFGPGTRLTVL.